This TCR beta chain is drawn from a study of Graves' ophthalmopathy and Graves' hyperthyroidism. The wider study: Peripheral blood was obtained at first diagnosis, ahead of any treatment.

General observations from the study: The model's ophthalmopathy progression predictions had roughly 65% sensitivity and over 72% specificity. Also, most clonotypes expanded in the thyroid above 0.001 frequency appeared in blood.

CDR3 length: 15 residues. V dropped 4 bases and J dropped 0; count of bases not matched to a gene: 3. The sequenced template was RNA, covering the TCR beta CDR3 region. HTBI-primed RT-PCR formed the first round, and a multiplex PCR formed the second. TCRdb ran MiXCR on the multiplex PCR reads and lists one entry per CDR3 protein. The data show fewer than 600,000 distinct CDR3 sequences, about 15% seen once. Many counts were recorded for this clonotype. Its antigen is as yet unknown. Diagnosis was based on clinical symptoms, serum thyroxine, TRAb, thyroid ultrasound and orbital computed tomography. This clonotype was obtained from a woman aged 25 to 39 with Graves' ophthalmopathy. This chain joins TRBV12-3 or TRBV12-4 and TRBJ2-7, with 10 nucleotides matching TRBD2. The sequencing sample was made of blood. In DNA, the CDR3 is TGTGCCAGCAGTTCCAGCGGGAGGGTCTCCTACGAGCAGTACTTC. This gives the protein CASSSSGRVSYEQYF.